This TCR beta chain stems from a study of T cell responses to AZD1222 COVID-19 vaccine. Findings of the study overall: AZD1222 recipients seropositive at baseline numbered only six. Unmutated variant regions reportedly attract nearly half of all spike-specific TCRs. Among vaccine-associated CD4 TCRs, coverage spanned spike, with dominance at 160-218 and 743-854. Among the donors, most were white British and more were female, and clonal diversity was possibly underestimated.

As to this clone: Its antigen is unknown.

Profiled with immunoSEQ multiplex PCR; TCRdb holds only in-frame clones, not every one. The data show over 95,000 clones, around nine tenths seen once. The receptor was derived from an adult in good health. Sequencing used peripheral blood, obtained on day 0 of AZD1222 vaccination.

The chain's CDR3 is CSVIRGASYNEQFF. The DNA of the CDR3 is TGCAGCGTTATTAGGGGGGCATCTTACAATGAGCAGTTCTTC. The V and J genes are TRBV29-1 and TRBJ2-1; tentatively, D is TRBD1 or TRBD2 (6 bases each). With 5 bases removed from V and 4 bases from J, the gap between germline ends came to 15 bases. CDR1 and CDR2 from the germline V gene are SQVTM and ANQGSEA. The CDR3 totals 14 residues.